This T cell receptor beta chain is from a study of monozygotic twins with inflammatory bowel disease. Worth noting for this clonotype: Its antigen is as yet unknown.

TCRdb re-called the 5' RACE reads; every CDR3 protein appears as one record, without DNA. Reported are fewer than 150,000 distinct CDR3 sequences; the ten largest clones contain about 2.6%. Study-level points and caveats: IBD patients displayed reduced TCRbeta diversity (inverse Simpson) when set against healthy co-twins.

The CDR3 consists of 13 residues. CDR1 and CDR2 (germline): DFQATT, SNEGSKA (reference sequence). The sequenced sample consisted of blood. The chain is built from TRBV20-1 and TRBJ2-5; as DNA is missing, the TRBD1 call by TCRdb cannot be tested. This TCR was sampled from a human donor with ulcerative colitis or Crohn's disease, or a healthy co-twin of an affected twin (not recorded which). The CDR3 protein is CSATGTTYGTQYF.